This T cell receptor beta chain was captured by sequencing in a study of T cells in Graves' hyperthyroidism and ophthalmopathy. Points from the study as a whole: Also found in blood were most expanded thyroid clonotypes above 0.001.

Trimming cost V 5 bases and J 2 bases; bases outside gene matches: 12. CDR1 and CDR2 from the germline V gene are MNHEY and SVGEGT. CDR3 length: 16 amino acids. Amplified TCR beta CDR3 regions derived from RNA transcripts. A set of HTBI primers served as the primers for a first-round RT-PCR of the TCR CDR3. TCRdb called the multiplex PCR reads again in MiXCR, with one record for every CDR3 protein. This table holds more than 350,000 distinct CDR3 sequences, roughly 15% found once. This clonotype was seen repeatedly, ten times or more. The antigen is not known. The V and J genes are TRBV6-2 or TRBV6-3 and TRBJ2-7; TRBD1 agrees at 7 bases. The sequenced material came from blood. The sequence was collected from a woman in her sixties with Graves' ophthalmopathy. The CDR3 spells CASSTNRGLTTYEQYF. DNA of the CDR3: TGTGCCAGCAGTACCAACAGGGGATTGACCACCTACGAGCAGTACTTC.